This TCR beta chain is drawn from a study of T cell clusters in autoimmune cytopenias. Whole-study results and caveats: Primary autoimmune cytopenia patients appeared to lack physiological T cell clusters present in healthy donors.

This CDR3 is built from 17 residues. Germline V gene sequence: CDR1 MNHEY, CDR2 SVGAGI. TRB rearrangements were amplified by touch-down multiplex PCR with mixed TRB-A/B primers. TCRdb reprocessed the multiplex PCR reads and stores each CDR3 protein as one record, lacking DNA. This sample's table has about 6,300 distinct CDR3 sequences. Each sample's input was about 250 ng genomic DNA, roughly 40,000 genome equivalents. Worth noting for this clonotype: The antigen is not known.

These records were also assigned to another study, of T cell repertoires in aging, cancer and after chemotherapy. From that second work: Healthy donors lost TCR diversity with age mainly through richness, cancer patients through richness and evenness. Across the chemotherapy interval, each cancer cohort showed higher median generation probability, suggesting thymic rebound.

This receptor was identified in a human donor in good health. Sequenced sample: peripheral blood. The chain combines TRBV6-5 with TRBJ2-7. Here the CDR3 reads CASSYSTLAYDLDKQYF.